The rows below give T cell receptor beta chains drawn from one sample of a study of shared clonotypes between healthy human individuals. TCRdb's copy holds only in-frame clones and misses some; the assay was immunoSEQ multiplex PCR. This sample has 2 million to 2.5 million clones; 90% to 97% occur once, and the top ten carry roughly 0.13%. Sequenced: naive CD4+ T cells sorted from blood. All receptors come from a man aged 18 to 29 in good health. The CDR3 runs from the conserved cysteine through the conserved F or W. A D gene is named only where the DNA matches it firmly. The size field is filled for only some rows; it gives once, few, many or a size class.

clone_size,v_call,j_call,d_call,cdr3_length,cdr3_aa,cdr3_nt
-,TRBV6-1,TRBJ2-1,-,15,CASSVQGTGLQEQFF,TGTGCCAGCAGTGTTCAGGGGACTGGACTTCAGGAGCAGTTCTTC
-,TRBV7-8,TRBJ2-2,-,12,CASSLVSGELFF,TGTGCCAGCAGCTTAGTGTCCGGGGAGCTGTTTTTT
-,TRBV5-1,TRBJ1-1,TRBD1,14,CASSWTGGNTEAFF,TGCGCCAGCAGCTGGACAGGGGGGAACACTGAAGCTTTCTTT
-,TRBV5-4,TRBJ2-7,-,14,CASSLSVDFGEQYF,TGTGCCAGCAGCCTATCGGTGGATTTCGGGGAGCAGTACTTC
-,TRBV6-5,TRBJ1-6,-,15,CASSYSFGSNSPLHF,TGTGCCAGCAGTTACTCGTTCGGTTCTAATTCACCCCTCCACTTT
once,TRBV5-4,TRBJ1-1,-,13,CASSPGGTTEAFF,TGTGCCAGCAGCCCGGGGGGGACCACTGAAGCTTTCTTT
-,TRBV6-1,TRBJ2-3,TRBD2,16,CASSEHSGALTDTQYF,TGTGCCAGCAGTGAGCATAGCGGGGCCCTCACAGATACGCAGTATTTT
-,TRBV7-2,TRBJ2-2,TRBD1,16,CASSHRGTASTGELFF,TGTGCCAGCAGCCATAGGGGGACAGCGTCAACCGGGGAGCTGTTTTTT
-,TRBV9,TRBJ1-1,TRBD1,15,CASSKQGAPWTEAFF,TGTGCCAGCAGCAAACAGGGGGCGCCGTGGACTGAAGCTTTCTTT
-,TRBV28,TRBJ1-4,-,16,CASSLYGSGSGEKLFF,TGTGCCAGCAGTTTATATGGTTCAGGGAGTGGTGAAAAACTGTTTTTT
-,TRBV29-1,TRBJ2-7,-,13,CSAQEAMAYEQYF,TGCAGCGCGCAGGAGGCCATGGCCTACGAGCAGTACTTC
once,TRBV5-1,TRBJ2-7,TRBD2,17,CASSLGTSGRATYEQYF,TGCGCCAGCAGCTTGGGGACTAGCGGGAGGGCCACTTACGAGCAGTACTTC
-,TRBV5-6,TRBJ2-1,-,10,CASMGHEQFF,TGTGCCAGCATGGGTCATGAGCAGTTCTTC
-,TRBV4-1,TRBJ1-6,TRBD1,16,CASSQGGTVWNSPLHF,TGCGCCAGCAGCCAAGGCGGGACAGTATGGAATTCACCCCTCCACTTT
-,TRBV18,TRBJ1-2,-,14,CASSPRTETTGYTF,TGTGCCAGCTCACCACGGACAGAAACTACCGGCTACACCTTC
-,TRBV7-8,TRBJ1-2,-,14,CASSFLETGYGYTF,TGTGCCAGCAGCTTTTTGGAAACGGGCTATGGCTACACCTTC
-,TRBV30,TRBJ1-5,-,13,CAWSVRGNQPQHF,TGTGCCTGGAGTGTGAGGGGAAATCAGCCCCAGCATTTT
-,TRBV28,TRBJ1-3,-,17,CASSSARGLLSGNTIYF,TGTGCCAGCAGTTCCGCCCGGGGGCTCTTATCTGGAAACACCATATATTTT
-,TRBV7-9,TRBJ1-6,TRBD1,13,CATQGAHNSPLHF,TGTGCCACCCAGGGGGCACATAATTCACCCCTCCACTTT
-,TRBV7-2,TRBJ1-5,TRBD1,14,CASSPDRGHQPQHF,TGTGCCAGCAGCCCCGACAGGGGCCATCAGCCCCAGCATTTT
-,TRBV10-3,TRBJ2-3,TRBD2,16,CAISESGSGRDDTQYF,TGTGCCATCAGTGAGTCGGGTAGCGGGAGAGATGATACGCAGTATTTT
-,TRBV5-1,TRBJ2-5,-,15,CASNPTRGGEETQYF,TGCGCCAGCAACCCCACCAGGGGGGGGGAAGAGACCCAGTACTTC
-,TRBV9,TRBJ1-1,-,14,CASSVSRRDTEAFF,TGTGCCAGCAGCGTATCTCGAAGGGATACTGAAGCTTTCTTT
-,TRBV13,TRBJ1-4,-,16,CASSLGERGAGEKLFF,TGTGCCAGCAGCTTAGGAGAAAGGGGAGCAGGGGAAAAACTGTTTTTT
-,TRBV18,TRBJ2-3,TRBD2,16,CASSPTSGGATDTQYF,TGTGCCAGCTCACCTACTAGCGGGGGGGCTACAGATACGCAGTATTTT
-,TRBV7-9,TRBJ1-1,-,15,CASSIIPGVDTEAFF,TGTGCCAGCAGCATTATCCCGGGGGTGGACACTGAAGCTTTCTTT
-,TRBV4-1,TRBJ2-5,TRBD2,16,CASSQGTSGPQETQYF,TGCGCCAGCAGCCAAGGGACTAGCGGACCCCAAGAGACCCAGTACTTC
-,TRBV6-1,TRBJ2-2,TRBD2,14,CAGRLAGNTGELFF,TGTGCCGGTCGACTAGCTGGAAACACCGGGGAGCTGTTTTTT
-,TRBV15,TRBJ2-3,-,15,CATSYDGRGSDTQYF,TGTGCCACCAGCTATGACGGGAGAGGTTCGGATACGCAGTATTTT
-,TRBV6-5,TRBJ1-5,-,15,CAAGWLGDSNQPQHF,TGTGCCGCCGGGTGGTTAGGAGATAGCAATCAGCCCCAGCATTTT
-,TRBV27,TRBJ1-3,-,14,CASSARGAGNTIYF,TGTGCCAGCAGCGCCAGGGGCGCTGGAAACACCATATATTTT
-,TRBV5-1,TRBJ1-6,-,14,CASSLAHRNSPLHF,TGCGCCAGCAGCTTGGCCCACAGAAATTCACCCCTCCACTTT
-,TRBV5-4,TRBJ2-1,TRBD2,16,CASSVGTSGQYNEQFF,TGTGCCAGCAGCGTCGGGACTAGCGGCCAATACAATGAGCAGTTCTTC
-,TRBV9,TRBJ2-7,-,13,CASSTSGTSEQYF,TGTGCCAGCAGCACTTCCGGGACCTCCGAGCAGTACTTC
-,TRBV6-6,TRBJ1-2,TRBD1,13,CASTIGQASGYTF,TGTGCCAGCACCATAGGACAGGCGAGTGGCTACACCTTC
-,TRBV18,TRBJ1-6,TRBD1,18,CASSPISPGQGNNSPLHF,TGTGCCAGCTCACCAATCTCCCCGGGACAGGGTAACAATTCACCCCTCCACTTT
-,TRBV7-2,TRBJ1-5,-,13,CASSPRGTQPQHF,TGTGCCAGCAGCCCCCGGGGGACTCAGCCCCAGCATTTT
-,TRBV7-9,TRBJ1-2,-,16,CASSAQGGVVNYGYTF,TGTGCCAGCAGCGCTCAAGGGGGAGTAGTTAACTATGGCTACACCTTC
-,TRBV30,TRBJ2-3,-,15,CAWSRPGFSTDTQYF,TGTGCCTGGAGTCGGCCGGGGTTCAGCACAGATACGCAGTATTTT
-,TRBV9,TRBJ1-1,-,16,CASSVASSRVHTEAFF,TGTGCCAGCAGCGTAGCCTCGAGCAGGGTTCACACTGAAGCTTTCTTT
-,TRBV4-1,TRBJ1-5,-,15,CASSQDWADPGPQHF,TGCGCCAGCAGCCAAGATTGGGCAGACCCGGGGCCCCAGCATTTT
-,TRBV6-5,TRBJ1-6,-,15,CASSYGGSYNSPLHF,TGTGCCAGCAGTTACGGCGGCAGCTATAATTCACCCCTCCACTTT
-,TRBV15,TRBJ2-5,TRBD2,18,CATSRGSWSGVTGETQYF,TGTGCCACCAGCAGAGGGTCATGGAGCGGGGTTACGGGCGAGACCCAGTACTTC
few,TRBV7-2,TRBJ2-7,-,13,CASSLGPSYEQYF,TGTGCCAGCAGCTTGGGGCCTAGCTACGAGCAGTACTTC
-,TRBV5-1,TRBJ2-5,-,13,CASSAGTQETQYF,TGCGCCAGCAGCGCCGGGACCCAAGAGACCCAGTACTTC
-,TRBV4-3,TRBJ1-4,-,16,CASSRSSTTSNEKLFF,TGCGCCAGCAGCCGTTCAAGCACCACTTCTAATGAAAAACTGTTTTTT
-,TRBV28,TRBJ1-4,TRBD1,14,CASSRGQGREKLFF,TGTGCCAGCAGCCGCGGACAGGGACGAGAAAAACTGTTTTTT
-,TRBV5-1,TRBJ2-7,TRBD1,15,CASSLSTGHSYEQYF,TGCGCCAGCAGCCTATCGACAGGGCACTCCTACGAGCAGTACTTC
-,TRBV5-1,TRBJ2-5,TRBD1,13,CASSTGGEETQYF,TGCGCCAGCAGCACAGGGGGCGAGGAGACCCAGTACTTC
-,TRBV6-5,TRBJ2-7,TRBD2,15,CASRSGGVVAFEQYF,TGTGCCAGCAGGTCGGGGGGGGTCGTCGCGTTCGAGCAGTACTTC
-,TRBV7-8,TRBJ1-3,-,16,CASSLSVTVSGNTIYF,TGTGCCAGCAGCTTATCCGTTACCGTCTCTGGAAACACCATATATTTT
-,TRBV27,TRBJ2-1,-,15,CASSPDRPSYNEQFF,TGTGCCAGCAGTCCCGACAGGCCGTCCTACAATGAGCAGTTCTTC
-,TRBV28,TRBJ1-6,-,15,CASSFEGNVDSPLHF,TGTGCCAGCAGTTTCGAGGGGAACGTTGATTCACCCCTCCACTTT
-,TRBV14,TRBJ2-7,TRBD2,19,CASSPRTGTSGARSYEQYF,TGTGCCAGCAGCCCGAGGACAGGGACTAGCGGGGCTAGGTCCTACGAGCAGTACTTC
-,TRBV30,TRBJ2-7,TRBD2,16,CAWRQTSGSSTYEQYF,TGTGCCTGGAGGCAGACTAGCGGGAGCTCGACCTACGAGCAGTACTTC
-,TRBV6-5,TRBJ1-3,-,15,CASWRGQSSGNTIYF,TGTGCCAGCTGGCGGGGCCAGAGCTCTGGAAACACCATATATTTT
-,TRBV5-8,TRBJ1-6,TRBD1,17,CASSLGNRGGLNSPLHF,TGTGCCAGCAGCTTGGGGAACAGGGGTGGCCTTAATTCACCCCTCCACTTT
-,TRBV11-2,TRBJ2-1,TRBD2,19,CASSLDRASGRPTYNEQFF,TGTGCCAGCAGCTTAGATCGGGCTAGCGGGAGGCCGACATACAATGAGCAGTTCTTC
once,TRBV5-1,TRBJ2-7,TRBD2,16,CASSLDRLAESYEQYF,TGCGCCAGCAGCTTGGACCGACTAGCGGAGTCCTACGAGCAGTACTTC
-,TRBV19,TRBJ2-2,TRBD1,15,CASIRTGANTGELFF,TGTGCCAGTATAAGGACAGGAGCGAACACCGGGGAGCTGTTTTTT